This T cell receptor (beta chain) is drawn from a study of Tregs in tolerant kidney transplant recipients (dated by TCRdb to about 2019). Turning to the overall study: The study used TCRbeta sequencing to identify donor-specific regulatory T cells before combined kidney and bone marrow transplantation, then tracked those cells after transplant. TCRbeta repertoire sequencing was used in a few healthy controls to compare several ways of expanding Tregs specific for an allogeneic donor.

Turning to this clone: It lacks a known antigen. Base qualities are not provided; no much larger clone lies one nucleotide away.

Unstimulated Tregs (CD4+CD25+CD127-), CD4+ non-Tregs (CD4+CD25-), CD4 and CD8 cells were FACS-sorted from thawed PBMCs. Healthy control blood was obtained either as purchased buffy coats or from healthy volunteers. Healthy control blood was processed to PBMCs by Ficoll density gradient and cryopreserved, and patient PBMCs were collected before and after transplant. For TCRbeta CDR3 sequencing, genomic DNA was extracted from sorted cells using the QIAGEN DNeasy Blood and Tissue Kit. High-throughput TCRbeta CDR3 sequencing was carried out commercially through immunoSEQ, with PCR amplification with bias correction and internal controls included. From the authors' description of their analysis: A unique productive TCRbeta sequence was defined by the CDR3 nucleotide sequence when primers matched, and otherwise by the CDR3 amino acid sequence together with the Vbeta and Jbeta genes. Sorting error was corrected by removing sequences shared between sorted populations at a frequency ratio of 2:1 or less, and the remaining shared sequences were assigned to the higher population. Sequences were defined as donor-reactive when expanded at least 5-fold in CFSE-low cells versus unstimulated cells and present at a frequency of at least 0.01% in CFSE-low cells. Repertoire divergence was quantified by Jensen-Shannon divergence calculated from the top 100 TCRbeta sequences ranked by frequency. For samples with multiple sequencing runs, sorting error was corrected in each run separately before the runs were combined. TCRdb retrieved this table from immuneACCESS and kept in-frame rearrangements only. Not all clones are present; in checked studies, unresolved V genes account for under half, and no reason is known for the remainder. The DNA was the basis for D and trimming; V, J and clone size are from that table. The sample records 200,000 to 300,000 clones, approximately 84% of which are singletons. The ten largest clonotypes hold 0.55% to 0.65% of the sample.

Results and caveats for the whole study, not just this receptor: Although technical replication error seemed to be minimal, the question of biological reproducibility was not addressed directly. Expanding Tregs with activated donor B cells appeared to identify the most biologically relevant and donor-specific TCRbeta repertoire. The study was limited by small patient numbers, and the findings need validation in larger populations and under other immunosuppression protocols.

The trim is 6 bases for V and 5 bases for J, with a gap of 13 bases between the germline ends. Including the terminal cysteine and phenylalanine, the CDR3 comprises 13 residues. Left in the record is the CDR3 DNA by itself, 39 bases read in frame from the first base. CDR1 and CDR2 (MNHEY, SVGAGI) derive from the germline V gene. The rearrangement combines TRBV6-5 with TRBJ1-1; no D gene can be assigned with confidence. The clonotype was recovered from a human donor in good health. The sample was CD4+ T cells from blood. CDR3 region: CASRRPTGTEAFF. The sequenced DNA: TGTGCCAGCAGACGACCGACCGGAACTGAAGCTTTCTTT.